The 7 T cell receptor beta chains in this list originate from one sample, sequenced in a study of T cell repertoires in cytomegalovirus infection (dated by TCRdb to between 2018 and 2020). No cognate antigen is known for these TCRs. Read against the paper, the sample's treatment or condition label means: in vitro stimulation with specific CMV peptide epitopes to enrich CMV-specific T cells. The listed sequencing device is Illumina HiSeq 1500. In-frame beta chains were kept once TCRdb had trimmed the public reads at Q25 with fastp and called clones with MiXCR. Identical CDR3 proteins give one entry, which carries the most common genes and DNA. The sample profile shows fewer than 850,000 distinct CDR3 sequences; under 35% of them were found once. The ten most abundant clones make up roughly 14% of the sample. Sequenced material: cultured CD8+ T cells from PBMCs, taken from culture after CMV antigen stimulation. The receptor set was obtained from a human donor in good health (CMV status not recorded). Some clones in this sample may be carry-over from other donors' samples.

The gene calls are TRBV7-6 and TRBJ2-2; possibly TRBD1 or TRBD2 for D (5 bases each). There are 18 residues in the CDR3. V was cut by 5 bases and J by 6 bases, with 25 bases left in between. Germline CDR1 is SGHVS and CDR2 is FNYEAQ. CDR3 amino acids: CASSLTWGRLFTPGELFF. The CDR3 DNA sequence: TGTGCCAGCAGCCTAACCTGGGGACGGCTGTTTACACCCGGGGAGCTGTTTTTT.

This clonotype turned up a few times. This chain connects TRBV6-5 to TRBJ1-1; D uncertain. Trimming shortened V by 6 bases and J by 6 bases, and 14 bases separated the two germline ends. The CDR3 sequence is 13 residues long. Looked up from germline, CDR1 is MNHEY and CDR2 is SVGAGI. CDR3 sequence reads: CASSAAVVAEAFF. Written as DNA, the CDR3 is TGTGCCAGCAGCGCCGCAGTGGTGGCTGAAGCTTTCTTT.

V usage is TRBV12-3 or TRBV12-4 and J usage is TRBJ1-5; 7 positions agree with TRBD1. The CDR3 runs 14 residues. V shed 7 bases, J shed 3 bases, and the junction held 6 bases outside the gene matches. The CDR3 DNA sequence: TGTGCCAGCACCTCGACAGGGTACAATCAGCCCCAGCATTTT. Translation: CASTSTGYNQPQHF.

This clonotype was seen many times. The chain carries TRBV6-5 and TRBJ2-1; D is perhaps TRBD1 (6 bases). Trimming took off 0 bases at V and 4 bases at J, with 13 bases between the two ends. This CDR3 comprises 16 residues. The germline V gene has CDR1 MNHEY and CDR2 SVGAGI. CDR3 sequence reads: CASSYSSRGFYNEQFF. The CDR3, as DNA: TGTGCCAGCAGTTACTCGAGCAGGGGATTTTACAATGAGCAGTTCTTC.

The table lists this clonotype with many counts. The gene calls are TRBV12-3 or TRBV12-4 and TRBJ2-3, with a tentative D call TRBD2 (6 bases). V was shortened by 7 bases and J by 4 bases, with 9 bases between the two germline ends. CDR3 size: 12 residues. This chain's CDR3 is CASTQRADTQYF. Written as DNA, the CDR3 is TGTGCCAGCACCCAGCGGGCAGATACGCAGTATTTT.

This sequence joins TRBV12-3 or TRBV12-4 and TRBJ1-2; 8 bases fit TRBD1. The CDR3 sequence is 13 residues long. V was pared by 8 bases and J by 2 bases, with 4 bases of the junction left unmatched. The CDR3 DNA is TGTGCCAGCGGGTACAGGGGGAACTATGGCTACACCTTC. Translation gives CASGYRGNYGYTF.

CDR3 region: CASSQVRQGDREQYV. The CDR3 DNA is TGTGCCAGCAGCCAAGTTAGACAGGGGGATCGCGAGCAGTACGTC. The chain employs TRBV14 and TRBJ2-7; 9 bases match TRBD1. The V gene end was trimmed by 1 base and the J gene end by 6 bases; junction bases not matched to a gene: 7. The CDR3 consists of 15 residues. Germline CDR1 and CDR2: SGHDN and FVKESK.